This TCR beta chain was observed in a study of Ad26.COV2.S vaccination and SARS-CoV-2 variants. Study at large: Donor allocation was to the COV1001 Ad26.COV2.S trial arm. Study findings and constraints: Recipients given vaccine exceeded placebo recipients in spike-specific TCR breadth. Substantial post-vaccination breadth of spike-specific CD8+ and CD4+ T cell responses was reported. Total T cell responses were possibly underestimated by TCR breadth and depth analyses.

Data came from immunoSEQ multiplex PCR; TCRdb stores just in-frame clones and leaves some out. The sample has about 450,000 clones; 75% to 90% are singletons. To note about this clone: Its antigen remains unidentified.

Trimming removed 3 bases from V and 8 bases from J, with 14 bases in between. CDR1 is LNHDA and CDR2 is SQIVND in the germline V gene (reference sequence). The CDR3 is made up of 14 amino acids. Treatment: 15 to 20 received Ad26.COV2.S at low or high dose, single or two shots; 5 received placebo; per-sample allocation not given. After the first vaccine or placebo injection, samples were drawn on day 63. The receptor comes from a person aged 18-60 years who received the Ad26.COV2.S COVID-19 vaccine or a placebo. The sequences come from peripheral blood, collected in a trial of Ad26.COV2.S vaccine versus placebo. This sequence joins TRBV19 and TRBJ2-1; tentatively, D is TRBD2 (6 bases). The CDR3 coding sequence is TGTGCCAGTAGTATGCGGGAACCGAAGGATGAGCAGTTCTTC. Amino acids: CASSMREPKDEQFF.